One T cell receptor (beta chain) is described in this entry. Its target is unknown. The data are from a study of T-cell memory formation after mild COVID-19. TCR alpha and TCR beta cDNA libraries carrying sample barcodes and UMIs came from 5'RACE with constant-segment primers. TCRdb reprocessed the 5' RACE reads via MiXCR and lists one record per CDR3 protein. The data hold 550,000 to 600,000 distinct CDR3 sequences, with about 18% observed a single time. This CDR3 has 16 amino acids. J gave up 3 bases and V 3 bases, and 7 bases lay outside the gene matches. From germline, CDR1 is KGHDR and CDR2 SFDVKD. Study observations and caveats: Clonal second-wave expansions that peaked on day 37 had unconfirmed SARS-CoV-2 specificity.

The V and J genes are TRBV24-1 and TRBJ2-5; 9 bases match TRBD2. Specimen: PBMCs or a T cell subset sorted from them (not recorded which). This clonotype was obtained from an adult woman who had mild COVID-19 (a few samples of this study predate the infection). Cell type and time point are not known. The CDR3 region is CATSDQSAGGEETQYF. In DNA, the CDR3 is TGTGCCACCAGTGATCAATCAGCGGGAGGTGAAGAGACCCAGTACTTC.